This T cell receptor (beta chain) was obtained from a study of beta chain features in type 1 diabetes. Study-wide findings and caveats: Over-representation of high TCR-expressing cells was a possible consequence of cDNA sequencing. All four CD4+ subsets from Type 1 diabetes patients carried moderately but significantly shorter TCRB CDR3s. Within the patient group, naive, central memory and Treg TCRB repertoires appeared more similar to each other than within healthy donors.

Donors underwent one heparinised blood draw, around 120 mL on average. Worth noting for this clone: Its target is not known.

V lost 8 bases to trimming and J lost 7 bases; unmatched junction nucleotides: 9. This CDR3 has 13 amino acids. Germline V gene sequence: CDR1 WSHSY, CDR2 SAAADI. Sequenced material consisted of expressed TCRB transcripts (all of the isolated RNA was reverse transcribed). Generated by immunoSEQ multiplex PCR, the TCRdb table keeps only in-frame clones and is missing some. Of about 160,000 clones listed, 7% to 9% are singletons. The chain uses TRBV10-2 and TRBJ1-2, with 8 bases fitting TRBD1. The TCR was taken from a man between 18 and 29 years old with type 1 diabetes. The specimen was central memory CD4+ T cells from blood. DNA of the CDR3: TGCGCCAGCGCGATGGCAGGGGGCCCTGGCTACACCTTC. Translation gives CASAMAGGPGYTF.